Following are 9 T cell receptor beta chains from one sample sequenced in a study of cytomegalovirus exposure and HLA in healthy donors. PCR primers comprised 60 Vbeta and 13 Jbeta primers. Assay used: immunoSEQ multiplex PCR; TCRdb lists only in-frame clones, some missing. The table lists over 110,000 clones, 82% of them singletons. Material for sequencing was PBMCs. These receptors were taken from a male donor in good health and CMV-seronegative.

The V gene is TRBV30, the J gene TRBJ2-7, with 14 bases lining up with TRBD2. Trimming removed 7 bases from V and 2 bases from J; junction bases left unmatched: 19. The CDR3 contains 19 residues. Germline assignment: CDR1 GTSNPN and CDR2 SVGIG (reference sequence). CDR3 DNA sequence: TGTGCCTCCAAAAGAACCGGGACTAGCGGGAGCAATCCCACCTACGAGCAGTACTTC. This sequence encodes CASKRTGTSGSNPTYEQYF.

This chain joins TRBV4-1 and TRBJ2-1; 7 bases map to TRBD2. Losses at the gene ends were 3 bases for V and 0 bases for J; bases not matched to a gene: 8. There are 17 residues in the CDR3. Germline V gives CDR1 MGHRA, CDR2 YSYEKL. In DNA form, the CDR3 reads TGCGCCAGCAGCCATTGGGGGGGAATCCTCTCCTACAATGAGCAGTTCTTC. This codes for CASSHWGGILSYNEQFF.

The CDR3 coding sequence is TGTGCCAGCAGCGTAGTAGCTGGGGAGCTGTTTTTT. Translated, it gives CASSVVAGELFF. The V call is TRBV9, the J call TRBJ2-2, with no clear D. This CDR3 has 12 residues. Trimming cost V 0 bases and J 8 bases, with 5 bases left between them. From germline, CDR1 is SGDLS and CDR2 YYNGEE. The full variable domain, its missing parts supplied by reference TRBV9 and TRBJ2-2, is DSGVTQTPKHLITATGQRVTLRCSPRSGDLSVYWYQQSLDQGLQFLIQYYNGEERAKGNILERFSAQQFPDLHSELNLSSLELGDSALYFCASSVVAGELFFGEGSRLTVL.

The chain combines TRBV5-6 with TRBJ2-7, with a tentative D call TRBD2 (5 bases). The CDR3 is 14 residues long. Looked up from germline, CDR1 is SGHDT and CDR2 is YYEEEE. V lost 4 bases, J lost 3 bases, and 14 bases lay in between. CDR3 nucleotide sequence: TGTGCCAGCAGCCCCCGGCAGAGCGGCTACGAGCAGTACTTC. Amino acid sequence: CASSPRQSGYEQYF.

V usage is TRBV6-5 and J usage is TRBJ1-1; possibly TRBD1 for D (6 bases). The germline gives CDR1 MNHEY, CDR2 SVGAGI. CDR3 length equals 14 residues. V lost 2 bases, J lost 0 bases, and 7 bases lay in between. The CDR3 DNA reads TGTGCCAGCAGTTACAGGGGGTTGAACACTGAAGCTTTCTTT. Protein: CASSYRGLNTEAFF.

This clone was picked up a small number of times. The chain recombines TRBV13 with TRBJ2-1, with a tentative D call TRBD1 (5 bases). Germline V gene sequence: CDR1 PRHDT, CDR2 FYEKMQ (reference sequence). Between the trimmed V and J ends, which lost 0 bases and 1 base, there was a span of 7 bases. The CDR3 runs 15 residues. The DNA of the CDR3 is TGTGCCAGCAGCTTAGGGGGGCTTTCCTACAATGAGCAGTTCTTC. As protein: CASSLGGLSYNEQFF. Looking up the rest from reference TRBV13 and TRBJ2-1 gives the full variable domain: AAGVIQSPRHLIKEKRETATLKCYPIPRHDTVYWYQQGPGQDPQFLISFYEKMQSDKGSIPDRFSAQQFSDYHSELNMSSLELGDSALYFCASSLGGLSYNEQFFGPGTRLTVL.

The chain has TRBV6-5 and TRBJ1-1; a possible D gene is TRBD1 (6 bases). Trimming took off 0 bases at V and 7 bases at J, with 15 bases between the two ends. This CDR3 has 15 residues. Germline values: CDR1 MNHEY, CDR2 SVGAGI. This CDR3 is CASSYSKYRDGEAFF. For the CDR3, the DNA is TGTGCCAGCAGTTACTCGAAGTACAGGGATGGTGAAGCTTTCTTT.

The V gene is TRBV5-1, the J gene TRBJ2-2, with TRBD2 matching over 11 bases. The germline CDR1 and CDR2 sequences are SGHRS and YFSETQ. CDR3 size: 17 residues. V trimming: 4 bases; J trimming: 6 bases; junction bases outside the gene matches: 11. The CDR3 sequence is CASSMRATSGNSGELFF. CDR3 sequence (DNA): TGCGCCAGCAGCATGAGGGCGACTAGCGGGAATTCCGGGGAGCTGTTTTTT.

This clone came up once. The chain links TRBV9 to TRBJ2-3; 9 nucleotides match TRBD2. The CDR3 consists of 14 residues. Per germline, CDR1 SGDLS and CDR2 YYNGEE. The V segment lost 3 bases and the J segment 2 bases; nucleotides outside the gene matches: 1. This CDR3 reads CASSASGITDTQYF. For the CDR3, the DNA is TGTGCCAGCAGCGCTAGCGGGATCACAGATACGCAGTATTTT.